These T cell receptor beta chains were read from a single sample in a study of blood T cell repertoires in COVID-19. Generated by immunoSEQ multiplex PCR, the TCRdb table keeps only in-frame clones and is missing some. The top ten clones hold 2% to 3% of a sample with fewer than 250,000 clones, around 82% of them seen once. Sequences were obtained from peripheral blood. These TCRs come from a woman between 40 and 55 years old with active or convalescent COVID-19. The CDR3 runs from the conserved cysteine through the conserved F or W. D genes are given only for firm matches. Only some rows state a clone size, as once, few, many or a class for expanded clones.

d_call | cdr3_length | clone_size | j_call | v_call | cdr3_nt | cdr3_aa
TRBD1 | 14 | - | TRBJ2-7 | TRBV7-2 | TGTGCCAGCAGCTTAGGGGGACAGAGTTACGAGCAGTACTTC | CASSLGGQSYEQYF
TRBD1 | 14 | - | TRBJ1-4 | TRBV5-1 | TGCGCCAGCAGCTCAAGACAGGGGGCAGAAAAACTGTTTTTT | CASSSRQGAEKLFF
TRBD1 | 14 | - | TRBJ2-7 | TRBV18 | TGTGCCAGCTCACCAGAGACAGGGTCCTACGAGCAGTACTTC | CASSPETGSYEQYF
TRBD2 | 15 | - | TRBJ2-5 | TRBV25-1 | TGTGCCAGCAGTGACCCCACTAGCGGACAAGAGACCCAGTACTTC | CASSDPTSGQETQYF
- | 19 | - | TRBJ2-7 | TRBV21-1 | TGTGCCAGCAGCAAAAACCCCACTAGCGTGGAACCAGCGCCTTACGAGCAGTACTTC | CASSKNPTSVEPAPYEQYF
- | 15 | - | TRBJ1-3 | TRBV15 | TGTGCCACCAGCAGAGATGAGTTCTCTGGAAACACCATATATTTT | CATSRDEFSGNTIYF
TRBD1 | 16 | - | TRBJ2-4 | TRBV28 | TGTGCCAGCAGCCGTCCGGGACAGGGTCCCAAAAACATTCAGTACTTC | CASSRPGQGPKNIQYF
TRBD1 | 16 | - | TRBJ2-3 | TRBV7-6 | TGTGCCAGCAGCTTAGAGGCGACAGGGGCAAGAGATACGCAGTATTTT | CASSLEATGARDTQYF
TRBD2 | 16 | once | TRBJ2-1 | TRBV2 | TGTGCCAGCAGTGAAGGACTAGCGGGGGGGCTTAATGAGCAGTTCTTC | CASSEGLAGGLNEQFF
- | 15 | - | TRBJ1-2 | TRBV2 | TGTGCCAGCAGTGAAGTTCCGGGACACACGGTTGGCTACACCTTC | CASSEVPGHTVGYTF
TRBD1 | 15 | few | TRBJ2-3 | TRBV28 | TGTGCCAGCAGTTTGGTGAACTTACGGGACAGGGGTCCGTATTTT | CASSLVNLRDRGPYF
- | 15 | - | TRBJ2-3 | TRBV5-1 | TGCGCCAGCAGCTTCTTGGAGCTCCCCACAGATACGCAGTATTTT | CASSFLELPTDTQYF
- | 15 | - | TRBJ2-1 | TRBV15 | TGTGCCACCAGCAGTAGAAGGGGCACCAACAATGAGCAGTTCTTC | CATSSRRGTNNEQFF
TRBD1 | 14 | once | TRBJ2-5 | TRBV28 | TGTGCCAGCAGTTTATATGGCAGGGGGGAGACCCAGTACTTC | CASSLYGRGETQYF
- | 15 | once | TRBJ1-6 | TRBV7-9 | TGTGCCAGCAGCTTAGACTACAGCGGTAATTCACCCCTCCACTTT | CASSLDYSGNSPLHF
TRBD2 | 15 | - | TRBJ2-3 | TRBV5-1 | TGCGCCAGCAGCTCTTGGGGGGGACGCACAGATACGCAGTATTTT | CASSSWGGRTDTQYF
TRBD1 | 16 | - | TRBJ2-2 | TRBV18 | TGTGCCAGCTCACCACTGCGACAGGGTTACGCCGGGGAGCTGTTTTTT | CASSPLRQGYAGELFF
TRBD1 | 16 | once | TRBJ2-7 | TRBV9 | TGTGCCAGCAGCCCGGCGGGCAGGGGGACATCCTACGAGCAGTACTTC | CASSPAGRGTSYEQYF
- | 12 | - | TRBJ1-1 | TRBV29-1 | TGCAGCGCTGGACCCAGGGAAGTGGGAGCTTTCTTT | CSAGPREVGAFF
- | 12 | - | TRBJ1-4 | TRBV30 | TGTGCCTGGAGCTCGGAGGATGAAAAACTGTTTTTT | CAWSSEDEKLFF
- | 15 | few | TRBJ1-2 | TRBV5-5 | TGTGCCAGCAGCGTGGACAACGTTCCTAACTATGGCTACACCTTC | CASSVDNVPNYGYTF
- | 12 | - | TRBJ1-2 | TRBV28 | TGTGCCAGCAGTTTATCCAGCTATGGCTACACCTTC | CASSLSSYGYTF
TRBD2 | 14 | - | TRBJ2-3 | TRBV5-1 | TGCGCCAGCAGCTTCGAGCGGGACACAGATACGCAGTATTTT | CASSFERDTDTQYF
TRBD1 | 16 | once | TRBJ1-1 | TRBV7-9 | TGTGCCAGCAGCCTAGAAAGGACAGGGCCGAACACTGAAGCTTTCTTT | CASSLERTGPNTEAFF
TRBD1 | 16 | - | TRBJ1-1 | TRBV7-2 | TGTGCCAGCAGCCCCTACTTAACAGGGGGCATTACTGAAGCTTTCTTT | CASSPYLTGGITEAFF
TRBD1 | 19 | - | TRBJ1-6 | TRBV27 | TGTGCCAGCAGTTCCCCGGGACAGAGGGGCTTCGTCAATAATTCACCCCTCCACTTT | CASSSPGQRGFVNNSPLHF
TRBD1 | 13 | once | TRBJ2-7 | TRBV19 | TGTGCCAGTAGCCGGGACAGGACCTACGAGCAGTACTTC | CASSRDRTYEQYF
- | 12 | - | TRBJ1-5 | TRBV12-3/TRBV12-4 | TGTGCCAGCAGTTTAGTCGGTCAGCCCCAGCATTTT | CASSLVGQPQHF
- | 17 | - | TRBJ2-3 | TRBV9 | TGTGCCAGCAGCGTAAAAACCCTCGCGACAGCCGTGGATACGCAGTATTTT | CASSVKTLATAVDTQYF
- | 13 | - | TRBJ2-7 | TRBV30 | TGTGCCTGGAGGAGGACACCTTTCTACGAGCAGTACTTC | CAWRRTPFYEQYF
TRBD1 | 16 | - | TRBJ2-7 | TRBV7-9 | TGTGCCAGCAGCCCGAAGAGAGACAGGGCCACCTACGAGCAGTACTTC | CASSPKRDRATYEQYF
TRBD1 | 16 | - | TRBJ1-6 | TRBV5-1 | TGCGCCAGCAGCTTGAGGACAGGGGTGCCTAATTCACCCCTCCACTTT | CASSLRTGVPNSPLHF
- | 13 | - | TRBJ1-3 | TRBV5-1 | TGCGCCAGCAGCTTGGGAGGCTCCAACACCATATATTTT | CASSLGGSNTIYF
TRBD1 | 16 | - | TRBJ2-5 | TRBV18 | TGTGCCAGCTCACCACCCAGGACAGGGGGTCGGGAGACCCAGTACTTC | CASSPPRTGGRETQYF
- | 13 | once | TRBJ1-3 | TRBV5-6 | TGTGCCAGCAGCGCACAGGCTGGAAACACCATATATTTT | CASSAQAGNTIYF
TRBD2 | 14 | - | TRBJ2-1 | TRBV6-1 | TGTGCCAGCAGTGATCCGACTAGCAACTATGAGCAGTTCTTC | CASSDPTSNYEQFF
- | 18 | few | TRBJ2-1 | TRBV19 | TGTGCCAGTAGTATAGGCCCACCAACAGGCGGATCCTACAATGAGCAGTTCTTC | CASSIGPPTGGSYNEQFF
- | 16 | - | TRBJ1-1 | TRBV29-1 | TGCAGCGTTGGGCTGGAGGCGAGGCAACCGAACACTGAAGCTTTCTTT | CSVGLEARQPNTEAFF
TRBD1 | 15 | - | TRBJ2-1 | TRBV5-4 | TGTGCCAGCAGCTCCGGGACAGGAGTATACAATGAGCAGTTCTTC | CASSSGTGVYNEQFF
- | 12 | few | TRBJ1-2 | TRBV12-3/TRBV12-4 | TGTGCCAGCAGCCCGACAGCTTATGGCTACACCTTC | CASSPTAYGYTF
TRBD2 | 15 | - | TRBJ2-1 | TRBV5-5 | TGTGCCAGCAGCTTAGTAGGGACTAGCCACAATGAGCAGTTCTTC | CASSLVGTSHNEQFF
- | 13 | - | TRBJ1-2 | TRBV30 | TGTGCCTGGAGTCGGCCAGGGGCCTATGGCTACACCTTC | CAWSRPGAYGYTF
- | 16 | - | TRBJ1-3 | TRBV28 | TGTGCCAGCAGTTCTTGGACAGCCGACTCTGGAAACACCATATATTTT | CASSSWTADSGNTIYF
TRBD1 | 17 | - | TRBJ1-3 | TRBV25-1 | TGTGCCAGCAGCCGCGCCGGGCAGGGGGCAGTTGGAAACACCATATATTTT | CASSRAGQGAVGNTIYF
TRBD2 | 14 | - | TRBJ2-3 | TRBV5-5 | TGTGCCAGCAGCTTAGGACGGGGGGCAGATACGCAGTATTTT | CASSLGRGADTQYF
TRBD1 | 17 | few | TRBJ2-3 | TRBV19 | TGTGCCAGTAGTATGGACAGGGGGCCCAAGGGCACAGATACGCAGTATTTT | CASSMDRGPKGTDTQYF
- | 12 | once | TRBJ2-3 | TRBV12-5 | TGTGCTAGCTCCTATGGGGCGGATACGCAGTATTTT | CASSYGADTQYF
TRBD1 | 16 | - | TRBJ1-2 | TRBV7-9 | TGTGCCAGCAGTCATGACAGGGGGGTCACCAACTATGGCTACACCTTC | CASSHDRGVTNYGYTF